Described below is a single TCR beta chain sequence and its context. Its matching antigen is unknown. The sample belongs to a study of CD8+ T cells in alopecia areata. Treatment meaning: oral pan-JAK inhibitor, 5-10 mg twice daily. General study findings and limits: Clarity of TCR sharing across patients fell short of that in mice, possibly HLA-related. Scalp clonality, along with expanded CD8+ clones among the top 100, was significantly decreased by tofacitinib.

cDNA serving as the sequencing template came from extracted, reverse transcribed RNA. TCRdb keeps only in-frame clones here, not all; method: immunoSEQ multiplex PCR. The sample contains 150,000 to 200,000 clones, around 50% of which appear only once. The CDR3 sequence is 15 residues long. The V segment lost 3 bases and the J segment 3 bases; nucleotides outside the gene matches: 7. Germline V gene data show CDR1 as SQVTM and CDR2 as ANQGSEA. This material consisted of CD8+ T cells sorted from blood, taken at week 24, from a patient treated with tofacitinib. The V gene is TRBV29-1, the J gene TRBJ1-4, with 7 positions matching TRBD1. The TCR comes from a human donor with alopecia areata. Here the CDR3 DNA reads TGCAGCGTTGAGGGAACAGGGGAGGCTAATGAAAAACTGTTTTTT. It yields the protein CSVEGTGEANEKLFF.